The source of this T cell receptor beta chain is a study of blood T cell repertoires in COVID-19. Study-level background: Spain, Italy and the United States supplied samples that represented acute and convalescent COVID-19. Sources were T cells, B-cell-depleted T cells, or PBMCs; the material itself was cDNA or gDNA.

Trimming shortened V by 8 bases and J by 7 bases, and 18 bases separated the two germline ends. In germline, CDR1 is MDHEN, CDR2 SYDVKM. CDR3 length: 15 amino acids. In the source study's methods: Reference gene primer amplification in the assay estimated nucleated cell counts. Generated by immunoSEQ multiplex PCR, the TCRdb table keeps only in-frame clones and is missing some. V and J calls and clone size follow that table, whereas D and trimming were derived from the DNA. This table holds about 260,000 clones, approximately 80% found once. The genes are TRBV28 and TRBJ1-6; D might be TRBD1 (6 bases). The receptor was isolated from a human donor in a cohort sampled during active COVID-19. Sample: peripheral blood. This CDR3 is CASGNRVPRNSPLHF. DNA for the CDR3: TGTGCCAGCGGGAACAGGGTCCCTAGGAATTCACCCCTCCACTTT.